The rows below give T cell receptor beta chains drawn from one sample of a study of T cell changes during pregnancy in multiple sclerosis. Measured with immunoSEQ multiplex PCR; TCRdb has only the in-frame clones, and not every one. This sample has 30,000 to 40,000 clones; 90% to 95% occur once, and the top ten carry 0.3% to 0.4%. Source: CD4+ T cells from peripheral blood mononuclear cells, taken in the third trimester of pregnancy. These receptors were taken from a female donor in good health, enrolled as a control in a pregnancy study. CDR3s include the opening cysteine and the closing phenylalanine or tryptophan. D genes are given only for firm matches. Rows give clone size only sometimes, using once, few, many, or a class for an expanded clone.

>TRBV6-1|.|TRBJ2-5|TRBD2
TGTGCCAGCAGTGGTGGGAGGGCCAGGCAAGAGACCCAGTACTTC
CASSGGRARQETQYF
>TRBV6-5|.|TRBJ1-6|.
TGTGCCAGCGGTGCGGGGGCAGGGCTTTCACCCCTCCACTTT
CASGAGAGLSPLHF
>TRBV2|.|TRBJ1-1|.
TGTGCCAGCATGGAGCACACTGAAGCTTTCTTT
CASMEHTEAFF
>TRBV18|.|TRBJ2-7|TRBD1
TGTGCCAGCTCACCTGCACAGGGGTCCTACGAGCAGTACTTC
CASSPAQGSYEQYF
>TRBV2|.|TRBJ2-7|TRBD1
TGTGCCAGCAGGATGGGACAGCCGGACCTCTACGAGCAGTACTTC
CASRMGQPDLYEQYF
>TRBV6-5|.|TRBJ1-2|TRBD1
TGTGCCAGCAGTTCGATACAGGGGGCTGGCTATGGCTACACCTTC
CASSSIQGAGYGYTF
>TRBV29-1|.|TRBJ2-5|TRBD1
TGCAGCGTTTACTTAGGGACAGTCCAAGAGACCCAGTACTTC
CSVYLGTVQETQYF
>TRBV29-1|.|TRBJ2-7|.
TGCAGCGTTGGGACTCTGAGCTACGAGCAGTACTTC
CSVGTLSYEQYF
>TRBV5-1|.|TRBJ2-3|TRBD1
TGCGCCAGCAGCGTGGGACAGGGTCGAACAGATACGCAGTATTTT
CASSVGQGRTDTQYF
>TRBV5-1|.|TRBJ2-7|TRBD1
TGCGCCAGCAGCCCACGGACAGGGGTGGGCGAGCAGTACTTC
CASSPRTGVGEQYF
>TRBV6-1|.|TRBJ1-5|.
TGTGCCAGCATGACAGTATATAGCAATCAGCCCCAGCATTTT
CASMTVYSNQPQHF
>TRBV15|once|TRBJ2-1|TRBD2
TGTGCCACCAGCAGAGATCTAGCGGGGTACAATGAGCAGTTCTTC
CATSRDLAGYNEQFF
>TRBV6-6|.|TRBJ2-5|.
TGTGCCAGCAGTTCGGCGACCACTAAGTACTTC
CASSSATTKYF
>TRBV7-2|.|TRBJ2-7|.
TGTGCCAGCAGCCTCCAGGGGCAGGGTTCACGCGAGCAGTACTTC
CASSLQGQGSREQYF
>TRBV18|.|TRBJ1-5|.
TGTGCCAGCTCGCGCGATGCAGGGCCGGATCAGCCCCAGCATTTT
CASSRDAGPDQPQHF
>TRBV5-6|.|TRBJ1-2|.
TGTGCCAGCAGCTCACAGGGCAAATATGGCTACACCTTC
CASSSQGKYGYTF
>TRBV6-5|.|TRBJ1-4|.
TGTGCCAGCAGTTTGGGACTGGTTAATGAAAAACTGTTTTTT
CASSLGLVNEKLFF
>TRBV7-2|once|TRBJ2-1|TRBD2
TGTGCCAGCAGCTTAGGTGCTAGCGGGAGTTGGAAGCAGTTCTTC
CASSLGASGSWKQFF
>TRBV5-1|.|TRBJ2-3|.
TGCGCCAGCACGGTGCAATGGGGGCCGGATACGCAGTATTTT
CASTVQWGPDTQYF
>TRBV5-8|few|TRBJ2-3|.
TGTGCCAGCAGCTTGAGTCTAGGCACAGATACGCAGTATTTT
CASSLSLGTDTQYF
>TRBV7-6|.|TRBJ1-1|.
TGTGCCAGCAGCTTGTCGTCCTGGGGGGGTGGTGAAGCTTTCTTT
CASSLSSWGGGEAFF
>TRBV28|.|TRBJ2-7|TRBD1
TGTGCCAGCATCCCAGGGGGCGGCTACGAGCAGTACTTC
CASIPGGGYEQYF
>TRBV7-9|.|TRBJ2-5|TRBD1
TGTGCCAGCAGCCGCAGCAGGGGGCCAAGGGAGGAGACCCAGTACTTC
CASSRSRGPREETQYF
>TRBV2|.|TRBJ2-1|TRBD2
TGTGCCAGCAGGATACTAGCGGGGGTCGACAATGAGCAGTTCTTC
CASRILAGVDNEQFF
>TRBV9|.|TRBJ2-7|TRBD1
TGTGCCAGCAGCTCGAGAGGACAGGGGACCTACGAGCAGTACTTC
CASSSRGQGTYEQYF
>TRBV19|.|TRBJ1-1|TRBD1
TGTGCCAGTAGTATAGATTCGCCCGGGACAGCTGAAGCTTTCTTT
CASSIDSPGTAEAFF
>TRBV2|.|TRBJ1-2|.
TGTGCCAGCAGTTCGGATGGGCCTAACTATGGCTACACCTTC
CASSSDGPNYGYTF
>TRBV6-1|.|TRBJ2-1|.
TGTGCCAGCAGGCTAGGACAGGGAGGGGATGAGCAGTTCTTC
CASRLGQGGDEQFF
>TRBV2|.|TRBJ1-2|TRBD1
TGTGCCACCTCACCGCAGGGGGCTGGTGGCTACACCTTC
CATSPQGAGGYTF
>TRBV7-2|.|TRBJ2-7|.
TGTGCCTGGGGGGACAGTCCCTACGAGCAGTACTTC
CAWGDSPYEQYF
>TRBV11-2|.|TRBJ1-1|TRBD1
TGTGCCAGCAGCCTTTACCCCAGGGGGCCATTGGGCACTGAAGCTTTCTTT
CASSLYPRGPLGTEAFF
>TRBV28|.|TRBJ2-3|.
TGTGCCAGCATTCGGGATTCAGATACGCAGTATTTT
CASIRDSDTQYF
>TRBV4-1|.|TRBJ2-5|TRBD2
TGCGCCAGCAGCTCTAGCGGGGACCAAGAGACCCAGTACTTC
CASSSSGDQETQYF
>TRBV14|.|TRBJ1-6|TRBD1
TGTGCCAGCCAGCCACAGGGGGCGGGGAGCTCACCCCTCCACTTT
CASQPQGAGSSPLHF
>TRBV25-1|.|TRBJ1-1|.
TGTGCCAGCAGTGATCATAACAGGGTCACTGAAGCTTTCTTT
CASSDHNRVTEAFF
>TRBV25-1|.|TRBJ1-1|TRBD1
TGTGCCAGCAGTGATGCCGGGACAGGGCATACTGAAGCTTTCTTT
CASSDAGTGHTEAFF
>TRBV18|.|TRBJ2-1|.
TGTGCCAGCTCACCCATCGGGGGGCCAGATGAGCAGTTCTTC
CASSPIGGPDEQFF
>TRBV19|.|TRBJ2-1|TRBD2
TGTGCCAGTAGTATACGGGCTAGCGGGGGGTTTGAGCAGTTCTTC
CASSIRASGGFEQFF
>TRBV19|.|TRBJ1-2|.
TGTGCCAGTAGTGGCCCCAACACAGGGACCTATGGCTACACCTTC
CASSGPNTGTYGYTF
>TRBV11-3|.|TRBJ2-3|.
TGTGCCAGCAGCTTTACTATGAGAGATACGCAGTATTTT
CASSFTMRDTQYF
>TRBV4-1|few|TRBJ1-3|.
TGCGCCAGCAGCCGGGGAGGTGTTATTAGCTCTGGAAACACCATATATTTT
CASSRGGVISSGNTIYF
>TRBV15|.|TRBJ1-2|.
TGTGCCACCAGCAGAGCGGGGTATGGCTACACCTTC
CATSRAGYGYTF
>TRBV10-1|.|TRBJ2-1|TRBD2
TGCGCCAGCAGTGCGATCACTAGCGGCGAGCAGTTCTTC
CASSAITSGEQFF
>TRBV5-1|.|TRBJ2-1|TRBD2
TGCGCCAGCGCGGGGGGAGTGGCTAGCTCCTACAATGAGCAGTTCTTC
CASAGGVASSYNEQFF
>TRBV30|.|TRBJ1-1|.
TGTGCCTGGATAAGAGACACTGAAGCTTTCTTT
CAWIRDTEAFF
>TRBV5-4|few|TRBJ1-2|.
TGTGCCAGCAGCTTCTCCTCTAACTATGGCTACACCTTC
CASSFSSNYGYTF
>TRBV15|.|TRBJ1-3|.
TGTGCCACCAGCAGAGGCTTTAGTGTCGGGGGAAACACCATATATTTT
CATSRGFSVGGNTIYF